These T cell receptor beta chains were read from a single sample in a study of CD8 T cells in ankylosing spondylitis. TCRdb used MiXCR to reprocess the 5' RACE reads, holding one entry per CDR3 protein. Here the sample spans about 540,000 distinct CDR3 sequences, about 12% being singletons. Material for sequencing was blood, either unsorted or a sorted T cell fraction (not recorded which). Receptors originate from a male donor with ankylosing spondylitis. CDR3s include the opening cysteine and the closing phenylalanine or tryptophan. The D gene is left open where the match is weak. The size field is filled for only some rows; it gives once, few, many or a size class.

clone size: few; V gene: TRBV10-2; D gene: NA; J gene: TRBJ2-1; CDR3 protein: CALSRGAYEQFF; CDR3 DNA: TGCGCTCTCAGCAGGGGGGCATATGAGCAGTTCTTC
clone size: NA; V gene: TRBV5-6; D gene: NA; J gene: TRBJ2-6; CDR3 protein: CASSFSGEWRGINVLTF; CDR3 DNA: TGTGCCAGCAGCTTTTCAGGGGAGTGGCGAGGTATCAACGTCCTGACTTTC
clone size: many; V gene: TRBV5-1; D gene: NA; J gene: TRBJ2-5; CDR3 protein: CASSPRAAYQETQYF; CDR3 DNA: TGCGCCAGCAGCCCCCGGGCAGCGTACCAAGAGACCCAGTACTTC
clone size: NA; V gene: TRBV5-6; D gene: NA; J gene: TRBJ2-7; CDR3 protein: CASSLGGKYYEQYF; CDR3 DNA: TGTGCCAGCAGCTTGGGGGGAAAATACTACGAGCAGTACTTC
clone size: many; V gene: TRBV12-3/TRBV12-4; D gene: NA; J gene: TRBJ1-4; CDR3 protein: CASSQTGREKLFF; CDR3 DNA: TGTGCCAGCAGCCAGACGGGAAGGGAAAAACTGTTTTTT
clone size: NA; V gene: TRBV7-2; D gene: TRBD1; J gene: TRBJ2-1; CDR3 protein: CASSPRQGANEQFF; CDR3 DNA: TGTGCCAGCAGCCCTCGACAGGGAGCCAATGAGCAGTTCTTC
clone size: NA; V gene: TRBV20-1; D gene: TRBD2; J gene: TRBJ2-4; CDR3 protein: CSARSGSGAKNIQYF; CDR3 DNA: TGCAGTGCTAGGAGCGGGAGTGGAGCCAAAAACATTCAGTACTTC
clone size: NA; V gene: TRBV14; D gene: TRBD1; J gene: TRBJ1-1; CDR3 protein: CASSQDQGAGRRTEAFF; CDR3 DNA: TGTGCCAGCAGCCAAGATCAGGGGGCGGGACGTCGCACTGAAGCTTTCTTT
clone size: NA; V gene: TRBV6-1; D gene: NA; J gene: TRBJ1-5; CDR3 protein: CASRGRGPSNQPQHF; CDR3 DNA: TGTGCCAGCCGAGGCAGGGGACCCAGCAATCAGCCCCAGCATTTT
clone size: many; V gene: TRBV6-1; D gene: NA; J gene: TRBJ1-1; CDR3 protein: CASSVWWTVNTEAFF; CDR3 DNA: TGTGCCAGCAGTGTGTGGTGGACAGTGAACACTGAAGCTTTCTTT
clone size: few; V gene: TRBV7-2; D gene: NA; J gene: TRBJ1-5; CDR3 protein: CASSLVRIGAGNQPQHF; CDR3 DNA: TGTGCCAGCAGCTTAGTCCGGATTGGGGCCGGCAATCAGCCCCAGCATTTT
clone size: NA; V gene: TRBV5-6; D gene: NA; J gene: TRBJ2-3; CDR3 protein: CAMSPGGLSDTQYF; CDR3 DNA: TGTGCCATGAGCCCCGGGGGCCTCTCAGATACGCAGTATTTT
clone size: few; V gene: TRBV2; D gene: TRBD2; J gene: TRBJ2-5; CDR3 protein: CASIPGGSWETQYF; CDR3 DNA: TGTGCCAGCATTCCCGGCGGGAGCTGGGAGACCCAGTACTTC
clone size: many; V gene: TRBV29-1; D gene: TRBD1; J gene: TRBJ1-2; CDR3 protein: CSVARTGHSYTF; CDR3 DNA: TGCAGCGTTGCGCGGACAGGGCATAGCTACACCTTC
clone size: NA; V gene: TRBV24-1; D gene: NA; J gene: TRBJ2-5; CDR3 protein: CATSTRGETQYF; CDR3 DNA: TGTGCCACCTCGACTAGAGGGGAGACCCAGTACTTC
clone size: NA; V gene: TRBV20-1; D gene: TRBD2; J gene: TRBJ2-1; CDR3 protein: CSARIGLAGTGSYNEQFF; CDR3 DNA: TGCAGTGCCCGGATAGGGCTAGCGGGAACCGGCTCCTACAATGAGCAGTTCTTC
clone size: NA; V gene: TRBV27; D gene: NA; J gene: TRBJ2-7; CDR3 protein: CASSFVFLGYEQYF; CDR3 DNA: TGTGCCAGCAGTTTTGTGTTTCTTGGGTACGAGCAGTACTTC
clone size: NA; V gene: TRBV20-1; D gene: NA; J gene: TRBJ1-6; CDR3 protein: CSARRDNNSPLHF; CDR3 DNA: TGCAGTGCTAGAAGGGACAACAATTCACCCCTCCACTTT
clone size: NA; V gene: TRBV25-1; D gene: NA; J gene: TRBJ2-1; CDR3 protein: CASLSYPYNEQFF; CDR3 DNA: TGTGCCAGCTTGAGTTATCCCTACAATGAGCAGTTCTTC
clone size: few; V gene: TRBV6-2/TRBV6-3; D gene: NA; J gene: TRBJ2-4; CDR3 protein: CASSYSSEAKNIQYF; CDR3 DNA: TGTGCCAGCAGTTACTCCAGCGAAGCCAAAAACATTCAGTACTTC
clone size: many; V gene: TRBV5-1; D gene: NA; J gene: TRBJ2-1; CDR3 protein: CASSWDWSNEQFF; CDR3 DNA: TGCGCCAGCAGCTGGGACTGGAGCAATGAGCAGTTCTTC
clone size: few; V gene: TRBV5-6; D gene: TRBD2; J gene: TRBJ2-1; CDR3 protein: CASSDPSGSSYNEQFF; CDR3 DNA: TGTGCCAGCAGCGACCCTAGCGGGAGCTCCTACAATGAGCAGTTCTTC
clone size: many; V gene: TRBV12-3/TRBV12-4; D gene: NA; J gene: TRBJ2-7; CDR3 protein: CASSVFPSYEQYF; CDR3 DNA: TGTGCCAGCAGTGTATTCCCTTCCTACGAGCAGTACTTC
clone size: few; V gene: TRBV6-5; D gene: NA; J gene: TRBJ2-3; CDR3 protein: CASSYSLASADTQYF; CDR3 DNA: TGTGCCAGCAGTTACTCCCTAGCGAGCGCAGATACGCAGTATTTT
clone size: NA; V gene: TRBV4-1; D gene: NA; J gene: TRBJ2-3; CDR3 protein: CASSQARRVTDTQYF; CDR3 DNA: TGCGCCAGCAGCCAGGCGAGGCGTGTCACAGATACGCAGTATTTT
clone size: NA; V gene: TRBV6-1; D gene: NA; J gene: TRBJ2-3; CDR3 protein: CASSPLSEIRTDTQYF; CDR3 DNA: TGTGCCAGCAGCCCACTTAGCGAGATCCGCACAGATACGCAGTATTTT
clone size: NA; V gene: TRBV19; D gene: NA; J gene: TRBJ2-2; CDR3 protein: CASSIGWQRQIYTGELFF; CDR3 DNA: TGTGCCAGTAGCATAGGTTGGCAGAGACAAATTTACACCGGGGAGCTGTTTTTT
clone size: NA; V gene: TRBV30; D gene: NA; J gene: TRBJ1-2; CDR3 protein: CAWSVSGAHGYTF; CDR3 DNA: TGTGCCTGGAGTGTATCTGGGGCCCATGGCTACACCTTC
clone size: few; V gene: TRBV4-1; D gene: NA; J gene: TRBJ2-7; CDR3 protein: CASSGRPQGRAYEQYF; CDR3 DNA: TGCGCCAGCAGCGGCCGGCCCCAGGGACGGGCCTACGAGCAGTACTTC
clone size: few; V gene: TRBV5-6; D gene: NA; J gene: TRBJ1-5; CDR3 protein: CASSLYLVQQPQHF; CDR3 DNA: TGTGCCAGCAGCCTCTACTTAGTCCAGCAGCCCCAGCATTTT
clone size: few; V gene: TRBV6-1; D gene: TRBD2; J gene: TRBJ2-2; CDR3 protein: CAVRGGGGNTGELFF; CDR3 DNA: TGTGCCGTGCGGGGGGGTGGAGGAAACACCGGGGAGCTGTTTTTT
clone size: NA; V gene: TRBV5-1; D gene: NA; J gene: TRBJ2-7; CDR3 protein: CASSPFGQWAYEQYF; CDR3 DNA: TGCGCCAGCAGCCCATTCGGACAGTGGGCGTACGAGCAGTACTTC
clone size: many; V gene: TRBV5-1; D gene: TRBD1; J gene: TRBJ2-3; CDR3 protein: CASSLDTGTGSFTDTQYF; CDR3 DNA: TGCGCCAGCAGCTTGGATACCGGGACAGGGTCGTTCACAGATACGCAGTATTTT
clone size: many; V gene: TRBV5-1; D gene: TRBD1; J gene: TRBJ2-7; CDR3 protein: CASSLETGVFDEQYF; CDR3 DNA: TGCGCCAGCAGCTTGGAGACAGGGGTATTCGACGAGCAGTACTTC
clone size: NA; V gene: TRBV5-1; D gene: NA; J gene: TRBJ1-4; CDR3 protein: CASSGSDNEKLFF; CDR3 DNA: TGCGCCAGCAGCGGCAGCGATAATGAAAAACTGTTTTTT
clone size: NA; V gene: TRBV11-2; D gene: TRBD2; J gene: TRBJ2-1; CDR3 protein: CASSLVSDRGRYNEQFF; CDR3 DNA: TGTGCCAGCAGCTTAGTTTCGGATCGCGGGAGGTACAATGAGCAGTTCTTC
clone size: few; V gene: TRBV7-9; D gene: TRBD1; J gene: TRBJ2-7; CDR3 protein: CASSRTGALSYEQYF; CDR3 DNA: TGTGCCAGCAGCCGAACAGGGGCCCTCTCCTACGAGCAGTACTTC
clone size: many; V gene: TRBV7-9; D gene: NA; J gene: TRBJ2-7; CDR3 protein: CASSLSLSVRQTYEQYF; CDR3 DNA: TGTGCCAGCAGCTTATCGTTGTCGGTCAGACAGACCTACGAGCAGTACTTC
clone size: few; V gene: TRBV11-2; D gene: NA; J gene: TRBJ1-1; CDR3 protein: CASSLDAARRKGTEAFF; CDR3 DNA: TGTGCCAGCAGCTTAGATGCTGCCCGGAGAAAGGGCACTGAAGCTTTCTTT
clone size: NA; V gene: TRBV11-3; D gene: NA; J gene: TRBJ2-2; CDR3 protein: CASRGTNNTGELFF; CDR3 DNA: TGTGCCAGCAGGGGGACAAATAACACCGGGGAGCTGTTTTTT
clone size: NA; V gene: TRBV29-1; D gene: NA; J gene: TRBJ2-7; CDR3 protein: CSVELGHLSSYEQYF; CDR3 DNA: TGCAGCGTTGAATTGGGACACCTGAGCTCCTACGAGCAGTACTTC
clone size: NA; V gene: TRBV2; D gene: NA; J gene: TRBJ2-5; CDR3 protein: CASSPPRPVEETQYF; CDR3 DNA: TGTGCCAGCAGTCCCCCCCGGCCGGTTGAAGAGACCCAGTACTTC
clone size: few; V gene: TRBV12-3/TRBV12-4; D gene: TRBD2; J gene: TRBJ2-3; CDR3 protein: CASSFGLAGGNTDTQYF; CDR3 DNA: TGTGCCAGCAGTTTTGGACTAGCGGGAGGAAACACAGATACGCAGTATTTT
clone size: NA; V gene: TRBV4-1; D gene: TRBD2; J gene: TRBJ2-5; CDR3 protein: CASSQAKRGGETQYF; CDR3 DNA: TGCGCCAGCAGCCAAGCGAAGCGGGGGGGGGAGACCCAGTACTTC
clone size: many; V gene: TRBV20-1; D gene: TRBD1; J gene: TRBJ1-2; CDR3 protein: CRVRDRVFGGYTF; CDR3 DNA: TGCAGGGTCCGGGACAGGGTTTTCGGGGGCTACACCTTC
clone size: few; V gene: TRBV6-2/TRBV6-3; D gene: NA; J gene: TRBJ2-1; CDR3 protein: CASSFPQIRGLRMDYNEQFF; CDR3 DNA: TGTGCCAGCAGTTTTCCCCAAATCAGGGGACTGAGGATGGACTACAATGAGCAGTTCTTC
clone size: NA; V gene: TRBV18; D gene: TRBD1; J gene: TRBJ2-2; CDR3 protein: CASSPGQGARITGELFF; CDR3 DNA: TGTGCCAGCTCACCCGGACAGGGGGCGCGAATCACCGGGGAGCTGTTTTTT
clone size: few; V gene: TRBV2; D gene: TRBD1; J gene: TRBJ1-1; CDR3 protein: CASRTRQGAMNTEAFF; CDR3 DNA: TGTGCCAGCAGAACTAGACAGGGAGCCATGAACACTGAAGCTTTCTTT
clone size: many; V gene: TRBV24-1; D gene: TRBD2; J gene: TRBJ2-1; CDR3 protein: CATSDLGLDSNEQFF; CDR3 DNA: TGTGCCACCAGTGATTTGGGACTAGATTCGAATGAGCAGTTCTTC
clone size: few; V gene: TRBV2; D gene: TRBD1; J gene: TRBJ1-2; CDR3 protein: CASRSRDRGGSGYTF; CDR3 DNA: TGTGCCAGCAGGAGCCGGGACAGGGGAGGTAGCGGCTACACCTTC
clone size: few; V gene: TRBV27; D gene: NA; J gene: TRBJ2-1; CDR3 protein: CASSKYGAREQFF; CDR3 DNA: TGTGCCAGCAGTAAATACGGGGCCCGGGAGCAGTTCTTC
clone size: many; V gene: TRBV14; D gene: NA; J gene: TRBJ1-1; CDR3 protein: CASGLMGQMNTEAFF; CDR3 DNA: TGTGCCAGCGGACTAATGGGACAAATGAACACTGAAGCTTTCTTT
clone size: few; V gene: TRBV14; D gene: TRBD1; J gene: TRBJ2-5; CDR3 protein: CASSQRTGGAETQYF; CDR3 DNA: TGTGCCAGCAGCCAACGGACAGGGGGCGCGGAGACCCAGTACTTC
clone size: NA; V gene: TRBV29-1; D gene: NA; J gene: TRBJ1-3; CDR3 protein: CSGKREAAGNTIYF; CDR3 DNA: TGCAGCGGGAAAAGGGAGGCGGCTGGAAACACCATATATTTT
clone size: few; V gene: TRBV28; D gene: NA; J gene: TRBJ2-5; CDR3 protein: CASSLSGVQTQYF; CDR3 DNA: TGTGCCAGCAGTTTATCGGGAGTGCAGACCCAGTACTTC